This is a list of T cell receptor beta chains from one sample in a study of control samples from healthy donors and cancer patients. The repertoire was sequenced with immunoSEQ multiplex PCR; TCRdb's copy has only in-frame clones and lacks some. The profile covers roughly 80,000 clones, with 70% to 90% appearing a single time and 5% to 7% taken by the ten largest. Sequenced material: blood. Source of these receptors: a woman aged 50 to 60 in good health. Both conserved end residues are part of each CDR3. The D gene is left open where the match is weak. Only part of the rows carry a size: once, few, many, or a class if the clone is expanded.

>TRBV7-9|TRBJ1-4|.|.
CASSRTDFYEKLFF
TGTGCCAGCAGCCGGACCGACTTCTATGAAAAACTGTTTTTT
>TRBV13|TRBJ1-2|.|.
CASSQTGLKNYGYTF
TGTGCCAGCAGTCAAACTGGACTGAAAAACTATGGCTACACCTTC
>TRBV3-1/TRBV3-2|TRBJ2-2|.|.
CASSQVGGTGELFF
TGTGCCAGCAGCCAAGTAGGAGGGACCGGGGAGCTGTTTTTT
>TRBV5-1|TRBJ1-3|.|.
CASSPGRISGNTIYF
TGCGCCAGCAGCCCGGGACGGATCTCTGGAAACACCATATATTTT
>TRBV9|TRBJ1-1|.|.
CASSEAGASNTEAFF
TGTGCCAGCAGCGAGGCAGGGGCCAGCAACACTGAAGCTTTCTTT
>TRBV7-8|TRBJ2-7|.|.
CASTRRAAEHYEQYF
TGTGCCAGCACCCGAAGGGCGGCAGAGCATTACGAGCAGTACTTC
>TRBV5-8|TRBJ1-5|.|.
CASRLDQPQHF
TGTGCCAGCAGATTGGATCAGCCCCAGCATTTT
>TRBV6-5|TRBJ1-1|once|.
CASSRDTEAFF
TGTGCCAGCAGTCGAGACACTGAAGCTTTCTTT
>TRBV5-4|TRBJ1-5|.|.
CASSLFGDGTQHF
TGTGCCAGCAGCTTGTTTGGGGACGGGACCCAGCATTTT
>TRBV7-9|TRBJ2-7|.|.
CASSLGREGSYEQYF
TGTGCCAGCAGCTTAGGAAGGGAAGGCTCCTACGAGCAGTACTTC
>TRBV7-2|TRBJ2-7|.|.
CASSLQGYEQYF
TGTGCCAGCAGCTTACAGGGCTACGAGCAGTACTTC
>TRBV5-1|TRBJ1-4|.|.
CASSKDTATNEKLFF
TGCGCCAGCAGCAAAGACACTGCAACTAATGAAAAACTGTTTTTT
>TRBV2|TRBJ2-3|.|.
CASRGGGDTQYF
TGTGCCAGCAGGGGAGGAGGGGATACGCAGTATTTT
>TRBV4-2|TRBJ1-4|.|.
CASGRPREKLFF
TGTGCCAGCGGGAGGCCACGTGAAAAACTGTTTTTT
>TRBV19|TRBJ1-3|.|.
CASSAGSGNTIYF
TGTGCCAGTAGTGCGGGCTCTGGAAACACCATATATTTT
>TRBV10-2|TRBJ2-5|.|.
CASRVRGEIETQYF
TGCGCCAGCAGGGTTCGGGGTGAGATAGAGACCCAGTACTTC
>TRBV9|TRBJ2-1|.|.
CASSVADLPSSYNEQFF
TGTGCCAGCAGCGTAGCTGACCTCCCGAGCTCCTACAATGAGCAGTTCTTC